This T cell receptor (beta chain) appears in the sequencing data of a study of T-cell reconstitution after alpha-beta-depleted transplantation in children. This clonotype was counted only a few times. TCRbeta library construction was performed incorporating unique molecular identifiers. TCRdb passed the PCR reads through MiXCR, listing each CDR3 protein once. The table records more than 250,000 distinct CDR3 sequences, 9.9% of them present only once. CDR3 length equals 16 residues. Trimming removed 5 bases from V and 2 bases from J, with 16 bases in between. The TCR was taken from a human donor who donated a stem cell graft to a child with SCID. The sample consisted of PBMCs from the stem cell graft donor, taken from the stem cell graft. The rearrangement joins TRBV12-3 or TRBV12-4 to TRBJ1-5; D uncertain. The CDR3 DNA sequence: TGTGCCAGCAGTCTCGCGGGTGCGGCTGGCAATCAGCCCCAGCATTTT. Encoded protein: CASSLAGAAGNQPQHF.